This passage covers 20 T cell receptor beta chains from one sample sequenced in a study of control samples from healthy donors and cancer patients. Sequencing was performed with immunoSEQ multiplex PCR; in TCRdb, only in-frame clones are kept and a portion is missing. The sample lists 120,000 or so clones; around 86% were seen once. Sequences were obtained from blood. The receptors were sampled from a man aged 35 to 55 in good health.

The J gene is TRBJ1-2, the V gene TRBV4-2; no definite D call. The V end lost 1 base, the J end lost 5 bases, and 14 bases lay between the germline ends. In germline, CDR1 is LGHNA, CDR2 YNFKEQ. This CDR3 region has 15 residues. The CDR3, as DNA: TGTGCCAGCAGCCAAGGGAGTGGCAGGTATTATGGCTACACCTTC. Its translation is CASSQGSGRYYGYTF.

This chain joins TRBV7-9 and TRBJ2-1, with D tentatively TRBD1 (5 bases). The CDR3 length is 14 residues. V was clipped by 0 bases and J by 4 bases, with 7 bases between them. Germline loops: CDR1 SEHNR, CDR2 FQNEAQ (reference sequence). CDR3 coding DNA: TGTGCCAGCAGCTTAGCGACAGCTTACAATGAGCAGTTCTTC. Protein: CASSLATAYNEQFF.

The chain joins TRBV7-8 to TRBJ2-5; possible D gene TRBD2, 7 bases. Looked up from germline, CDR1 is SGHVS and CDR2 is FQNEAQ. V shed 3 bases and J shed 4 bases, with 12 bases lying between them. This CDR3 spans 14 amino acids. The CDR3 sequence is CASSFRGAGETQYF. As DNA, the CDR3 is TGTGCCAGCAGCTTTCGGGGGGCCGGAGAGACCCAGTACTTC.

The chain links TRBV19 to TRBJ1-2, with 8 bases that match TRBD1. Looked up from germline, CDR1 is LNHDA and CDR2 is SQIVND (reference sequence). The ends lost 5 bases at V and 4 bases at J; junction bases unmatched: 6. The CDR3 spans 14 residues. The CDR3 reads CASSARQGSYGYTF. The CDR3 nucleotides read TGTGCCAGTAGTGCCAGACAGGGGAGCTATGGCTACACCTTC.

This rearrangement joins TRBV13 to TRBJ2-5, with 10 positions matching TRBD2. With V trimmed by 1 base and J by 1 base, 3 bases remained unmatched. The CDR3 extends over 16 amino acids. Germline V gene sequence: CDR1 PRHDT, CDR2 FYEKMQ (reference sequence). This CDR3 is CASSLALAGVQETQYF. CDR3 DNA sequence: TGTGCCAGCAGCTTAGCCCTAGCGGGGGTCCAAGAGACCCAGTACTTC.

The count of this clone is one. J is TRBJ1-1 and V is TRBV19; D perhaps matches TRBD1 (6 bases). CDR3 length: 13 amino acids. V was cut by 6 bases and J by 5 bases, with 13 bases left in between. Germline V lookup: CDR1 LNHDA, CDR2 SQIVND (reference sequence). This CDR3 reads CASSDRLLTEAFF. Here the CDR3 DNA reads TGTGCCAGTAGCGACAGGCTCCTGACTGAAGCTTTCTTT. The full variable domain, in which reference TRBV19 and TRBJ1-1 provide the parts outside the CDR3, is DGGITQSPKYLFRKEGQNVTLSCEQNLNHDAMYWYRQDPGQGLRLIYYSQIVNDFQKGDIAEGYSVSREKKESFPLTVTSAQKNPTAFYLCASSDRLLTEAFFGQGTRLTVV.

In its sample, this clone was seen once. This chain connects TRBV7-6 to TRBJ2-5, with unresolved D. The CDR3 covers 14 residues. Trimming took 2 bases from V and 2 from J, leaving 9 bases between them. Germline CDR1 is SGHVS and CDR2 is FNYEAQ. Written as DNA, the CDR3 is TGTGCCAGCAGCTTAACAAACCTACAAGAGACCCAGTACTTC. Protein product: CASSLTNLQETQYF.

The chain links TRBV11-2 to TRBJ2-1; D tentatively fits TRBD1 or TRBD2 (5 bases each). The germline gives CDR1 SGHAT, CDR2 FQNNGV. Trimming stripped 5 bases from V and 7 bases from J, with 18 bases between. CDR3 size: 15 residues. CDR3 sequence: CASSPSRGVRNEQFF. CDR3 nucleotides: TGTGCCAGCAGCCCATCGCGAGGGGTAAGGAATGAGCAGTTCTTC.

This sequence joins TRBV2 and TRBJ2-1; a weak D match, TRBD1 (6 bases). V lost 4 bases, J lost 3 bases, and 19 bases lay in between. This CDR3 is 17 amino acids long. Germline V gives CDR1 SNHLY, CDR2 FYNNEI. CDR3 amino acids: CASSVIARGGHYNEQFF. The CDR3 region has the DNA TGTGCCAGCAGTGTCATAGCTAGAGGGGGTCACTACAATGAGCAGTTCTTC.

This clone was detected only once. The V call is TRBV7-9, the J call TRBJ2-3; D is perhaps TRBD1 (6 bases). V gave up 5 bases and J gave up 4 bases, with 13 bases separating them. CDR3 length: 14 residues. Germline V gene lookup returns CDR1 SEHNR and CDR2 FQNEAQ (reference sequence). CDR3 in amino acids: CASSLTRGSDTQYF. CDR3 nucleotide sequence: TGTGCCAGCAGCCTTACCAGGGGTTCAGATACGCAGTATTTT.

This chain uses TRBV12-3 or TRBV12-4 with TRBJ1-2; D is uncertain. The CDR3 loop spans 13 amino acids. V lost 6 bases and J 7 bases, leaving 15 bases between the germline ends. In DNA, the CDR3 is TGTGCCAGCAGCCAAGGGTTTCAGAGTGGCTACACCTTC. This encodes CASSQGFQSGYTF.

A few counts support this clone. The chain has TRBV28 and TRBJ2-3, with 7 bases that match TRBD1. The CDR3 sequence is 12 residues long. Germline V gene sequence: CDR1 MDHEN, CDR2 SYDVKM. Trimming cost V 10 bases and J 6 bases; bases outside gene matches: 7. The CDR3 nucleotides read TGTGCCACCAGGGGGTCGATGGATACGCAGTATTTT. It translates to CATRGSMDTQYF.

The chain links TRBV10-3 to TRBJ1-4, with unresolved D. The CDR3 has 15 residues. The germline V gene has CDR1 ENHRY and CDR2 SYGVKD. The germline V and J ends were trimmed by 6 bases and 2 bases, with 13 bases remaining between them. The CDR3 DNA reads as TGTGCCATCAGCGCCGGTTTTGAGACTAATGAAAAACTGTTTTTT. It is translated as CAISAGFETNEKLFF.

The chain couples TRBV4-1 to TRBJ1-2, with no clear D. This CDR3 has 11 residues. Germline CDR1 and CDR2: MGHRA and YSYEKL. The germline V and J ends were trimmed by 5 bases and 7 bases, with 8 bases remaining between them. CDR3 nucleotides: TGCGCCAGCAGCTCGGTTGGTGGCTACACCTTC. This translates into CASSSVGGYTF.

This chain links TRBV10-3 with TRBJ2-5; a weak D match, TRBD1 (5 bases). The CDR3 consists of 15 residues. V was clipped by 2 bases and J by 3 bases, with 13 bases between them. Germline values: CDR1 ENHRY, CDR2 SYGVKD. The DNA for the CDR3 is TGTGCCATCAGTGAGCCCACAGGAATCGAAGAGACCCAGTACTTC. Protein sequence: CAISEPTGIEETQYF.

This clone is a singleton in its sample. The chain recombines TRBV10-1 with TRBJ1-3; D remains unclear. Germline V gene lookup returns CDR1 WNHNN and CDR2 SYGVQD (reference sequence). Trimming took off 4 bases at V and 4 bases at J, with 14 bases between the two ends. The CDR3 contains 15 residues. CDR3 in DNA: TGCGCCAGCAGTGCCTTGGATCGAGACGGAAACACCATATATTTT. As protein: CASSALDRDGNTIYF.

The V gene is TRBV18, the J gene TRBJ2-3; weak D call: TRBD2 (6 bases). V shed 2 bases and J shed 2 bases, with 14 bases lying between them. Germline V CDR1 and CDR2: KGHSH, LQKENI. This CDR3 contains 16 residues. CDR3 sequence reads: CASSPGRSALTDTQYF. The CDR3 region has the DNA TGTGCCAGCTCACCAGGGAGGTCTGCCCTCACAGATACGCAGTATTTT. Together with reference TRBV18 and TRBJ2-3, the CDR3 gives the full variable domain: NAGVMQNPRHLVRRRGQEARLRCSPMKGHSHVYWYRQLPEEGLKFMVYLQKENIIDESGMPKERFSAEFPKEGPSILRIQQVVRGDSAAYFCASSPGRSALTDTQYFGPGTRLTVL.

V and J are TRBV10-2 and TRBJ2-7; D tentatively fits TRBD1 or TRBD2 (5 bases each). V was clipped by 8 bases and J by 0 bases, with 8 bases between them. Germline values: CDR1 WSHSY, CDR2 SAAADI. There are 12 residues in the CDR3. CDR3 bases: TGCGCCAGCGGGGGTGGCTCCTACGAGCAGTACTTC. Translated, it gives CASGGGSYEQYF.

J is TRBJ2-1 and V is TRBV4-3; TRBD1 might be the D (6 bases). The CDR3 is 17 residues long. CDR1 is LGHNA, CDR2 YSLEER, per germline. Trimming pared 3 bases from V and 0 bases from J, leaving 15 bases between. For the CDR3, the DNA is TGCGCCAGCAGCCACCTAATAGGACAGCTCTCCTACAATGAGCAGTTCTTC. It translates to CASSHLIGQLSYNEQFF.

The rearrangement links TRBV6-5 to TRBJ1-6, with D unresolved. CDR1 MNHEY and CDR2 SVGAGI come from the germline V gene. V was trimmed by 7 bases and J by 10 bases, leaving 14 bases between them. CDR3 size: 13 residues. The CDR3 region has the DNA TGTGCCAGCACCCGTGGGGTTGGCTCACCCCTCCACTTT. It translates to CASTRGVGSPLHF.